The 31 T cell receptor beta chains given below trace back to one sample, sequenced in a study of control samples from healthy donors and cancer patients. Sequencing used immunoSEQ multiplex PCR; TCRdb keeps in-frame clones, though not all of them. The sample shows some 70,000 clones, 83% of them seen only once. Sequencing used blood. The receptors originated from a man aged 55 to 69 in good health.

This chain links TRBV9 with TRBJ1-1, with 8 bases matching TRBD1. After removal of 0 bases from V and 2 bases from J, the junction contained 3 bases not matched to a gene. The CDR3 runs 15 residues. The V gene's germline CDR1 is SGDLS and CDR2 YYNGEE. The CDR3 reads CASSVGAGGNTEAFF. Written as DNA, the CDR3 is TGTGCCAGCAGCGTAGGGGCAGGGGGCAACACTGAAGCTTTCTTT.

V is TRBV6-5 and J is TRBJ1-4, with 9 bases fitting TRBD1. Germline CDR1 reads MNHEY; CDR2 reads SVGAGI. This CDR3 is built from 12 residues. The J segment lost 7 bases and the V segment lost 9 bases, leaving 3 bases of the junction unmatched. The CDR3: CARRQGGEKLFF. The CDR3 DNA reads as TGTGCCAGAAGACAGGGGGGTGAAAAACTGTTTTTT.

This sequence joins TRBV29-1 and TRBJ2-3; TRBD2 agrees at 10 bases. Germline assignment: CDR1 SQVTM and CDR2 ANQGSEA. The length of the CDR3 is 16 residues. The trim removed 0 bases at V and 3 bases at J, leaving 6 bases unmatched. CDR3: CSVEDRVAGGTDTQYF. The CDR3 DNA follows: TGCAGCGTTGAAGATCGGGTAGCGGGAGGAACAGATACGCAGTATTTT.

The J gene is TRBJ1-2, the V gene TRBV29-1; 9 bases fit TRBD1. Germline CDR1 reads SQVTM; CDR2 reads ANQGSEA. J gave up 5 bases and V 8 bases, and 9 bases lay outside the gene matches. The CDR3 loop spans 13 amino acids. The CDR3 loop is CSISRTGAYGYTF. The CDR3 DNA reads TGCAGCATATCTCGGACAGGGGCGTATGGCTACACCTTC. Full variable domain (remainder filled in from reference TRBV29-1 and TRBJ1-2): SAVISQKPSRDICQRGTSLTIQCQVDSQVTMMFWYRQQPGQSLTLIATANQGSEATYESGFVIDKFPISRPNLTFSTLTVSNMSPEDSSIYLCSISRTGAYGYTFGSGTRLTVV.

This chain uses TRBV7-8 with TRBJ2-3, with D possibly matching TRBD2 (5 bases). V lost 5 bases, J lost 6 bases, and 12 bases lay in between. CDR1 is SGHVS, CDR2 FQNEAQ, per germline. This CDR3 comprises 13 residues. CDR3 bases: TGTGCCAGCAGCCCGCAGACTACGGATACGCAGTATTTT. This encodes CASSPQTTDTQYF.

V gene TRBV9 combines with J gene TRBJ2-3; no clear D. The CDR3 totals 15 residues. Germline V gene data show CDR1 as SGDLS and CDR2 as YYNGEE. V gave up 0 bases and J gave up 2 bases, with 10 bases separating them. This CDR3 is CASSVVPQNTDTQYF. CDR3 coding DNA: TGTGCCAGCAGCGTAGTTCCACAAAACACAGATACGCAGTATTTT.

The genes are TRBV7-6 and TRBJ2-7; 8 nucleotides match TRBD2. The trim removed 4 bases at V and 3 bases at J, leaving 5 bases unmatched. Germline lookup yields CDR1 SGHVS and CDR2 FNYEAQ. There are 14 residues in the CDR3. CDR3: CASSSSGRIYEQYF. In DNA form, the CDR3 reads TGTGCCAGCAGCTCGAGCGGGAGAATCTACGAGCAGTACTTC. Together with reference TRBV7-6 and TRBJ2-7, the CDR3 gives the full variable domain: GAGVSQSPRYKVTKRGQDVALRCDPISGHVSLYWYRQALGQGPEFLTYFNYEAQQDKSGLPNDRFSAERPEGSISTLTIQRTEQRDSAMYRCASSSSGRIYEQYFGPGTRLTVT.

V and J are TRBV10-3 and TRBJ1-5; 7 bases are a match to TRBD1. The CDR3 contains 15 residues. Germline V CDR1 and CDR2: ENHRY, SYGVKD. V was clipped by 0 bases and J by 14 bases; unmatched bases: 13. CDR3 nucleotide sequence: TGTGCCATCAGTGAGTCGGCCCAAGGGGGCGCTTCAAAGCATTTT. This codes for CAISESAQGGASKHF.

For this clone: The same CDR3 is also encoded by other DNA sequences in this sample. This chain joins TRBV18 and TRBJ2-5; D is ambiguous. Germline assignment: CDR1 KGHSH and CDR2 LQKENI. There are 12 residues in the CDR3. V was clipped by 0 bases and J by 1 base, with 0 bases between them. In nucleotides, the CDR3 is TGTGCCAGCTCACCACCCCAAGAGACCCAGTACTTC. This gives the protein CASSPPQETQYF. The full variable domain, with the rest looked up from reference TRBV18 and TRBJ2-5, is NAGVMQNPRHLVRRRGQEARLRCSPMKGHSHVYWYRQLPEEGLKFMVYLQKENIIDESGMPKERFSAEFPKEGPSILRIQQVVRGDSAAYFCASSPPQETQYFGPGTRLLVL.

The gene calls are TRBV2 and TRBJ2-5; 11 bases agree with TRBD1. The CDR3 sequence is 13 residues long. The V segment lost 6 bases and the J segment 5 bases; nucleotides outside the gene matches: 2. Germline lookup yields CDR1 SNHLY and CDR2 FYNNEI. The CDR3 sequence is CASSRDRGETQYF. CDR3 DNA sequence: TGTGCCAGCAGCAGGGACAGGGGGGAGACCCAGTACTTC.

V usage is TRBV5-6 and J usage is TRBJ1-2; 7 bases match TRBD1. Losses at the gene ends were 6 bases for V and 6 bases for J; bases not matched to a gene: 14. Germline loops: CDR1 SGHDT, CDR2 YYEEEE. The CDR3 length is 15 residues. CDR3 in DNA: TGTGCCAGCACCCTAACGGGGAGACAGGGCCATGGCTACACCTTC. Its protein is CASTLTGRQGHGYTF.

The gene calls are TRBV28 and TRBJ2-5, with D perhaps TRBD1 (6 bases). This CDR3 is 13 amino acids long. Trimming cost V 7 bases and J 5 bases, with 14 bases left between them. Germline CDR1 and CDR2: MDHEN and SYDVKM. The CDR3 loop reads CASKMQGKETQYF. For the CDR3, the DNA is TGTGCCAGCAAAATGCAGGGGAAGGAGACCCAGTACTTC. The entire variable domain, with the rest obtained from reference TRBV28 and TRBJ2-5, is as follows: DVKVTQSSRYLVKRTGEKVFLECVQDMDHENMFWYRQDPGLGLRLIYFSYDVKMKEKGDIPEGYSVSREKKERFSLILESASTNQTSMYLCASKMQGKETQYFGPGTRLLVL.

The rearrangement uses TRBV4-3 and TRBJ2-1; TRBD2 is a possible D gene (5 bases). Germline V gene lookup returns CDR1 LGHNA and CDR2 YSLEER. The CDR3 totals 12 residues. With 6 bases removed from V and 6 bases from J, the gap between germline ends came to 9 bases. CDR3 sequence reads: CASRDFSNEQFF. The CDR3 DNA sequence: TGCGCCAGCAGGGACTTCTCCAATGAGCAGTTCTTC.

The chain joins TRBV11-2 to TRBJ2-1, with TRBD2 identical over 10 bases. CDR1 and CDR2 from the germline V gene are SGHAT and FQNNGV. There are 15 residues in the CDR3. The ends lost 5 bases at V and 8 bases at J; junction bases unmatched: 9. The CDR3 region is CASSPGVAGGDEQFF. The CDR3 DNA reads TGTGCCAGCAGCCCCGGGGTAGCGGGAGGCGATGAGCAGTTCTTC.

V and J are TRBV6-5 and TRBJ1-4, with TRBD1 identical over 9 bases. Germline CDR1 and CDR2: MNHEY and SVGAGI. V lost 5 bases to trimming and J lost 10 bases; unmatched junction nucleotides: 11. The CDR3 runs 15 residues. The CDR3 DNA follows: TGTGCCAGCAGTCGAATACAGGGGGCGCGGGGAAAACTGTTTTTT. It specifies CASSRIQGARGKLFF.

This chain joins TRBV5-1 and TRBJ2-7; 11 nucleotides line up with TRBD1. V lost 4 bases to trimming and J lost 8 bases; unmatched junction nucleotides: 5. CDR1 and CDR2 from the germline V gene are SGHRS and YFSETQ. The length of the CDR3 is 13 residues. CDR3 region: CASSPGTGGKQYF. For the CDR3, the DNA is TGCGCCAGCAGCCCGGGGACAGGGGGAAAGCAGTACTTC.

The V call is TRBV4-2, the J call TRBJ2-3; D perhaps matches TRBD2 (5 bases). V was cut by 1 base and J by 0 bases, with 11 bases left in between. Germline V lookup: CDR1 LGHNA, CDR2 YNFKEQ. This CDR3 contains 16 residues. The CDR3 is CASSQVYAGSTDTQYF. In nucleotides, the CDR3 is TGTGCCAGCAGCCAAGTTTACGCGGGTAGCACAGATACGCAGTATTTT.

This clone was seen only a few times. V and J are TRBV24-1 and TRBJ2-1; the D gene is possibly TRBD2 (6 bases). Germline V gene lookup returns CDR1 KGHDR and CDR2 SFDVKD. CDR3 size: 17 residues. V was shortened by 3 bases and J by 1 base, with 15 bases between the two germline ends. CDR3 in amino acids: CATSDISTSYSYNEQFF. The CDR3 coding sequence is TGTGCCACCAGTGATATATCCACTAGCTATTCCTACAATGAGCAGTTCTTC.

In this sample, this clone turned up once. The gene calls are TRBV18 and TRBJ2-7; D assignment may be TRBD1 or TRBD2 (6 bases each). Trimming removed 3 bases from V and 5 bases from J, with 8 bases in between. The CDR3 sequence is 12 residues long. CDR1 and CDR2 (germline): KGHSH, LQKENI. CDR3 residues: CASSPGGDEQYF. Written as DNA, the CDR3 is TGTGCCAGCTCACCGGGGGGCGACGAGCAGTACTTC.

With respect to this clone: Mismatch with germline at one junction end may stem from a read error. The chain is built from TRBV5-8 and TRBJ1-3, with TRBD1 as a possible D gene (6 bases). CDR1 is SGHTS and CDR2 is YDEGEE in the germline V gene. CDR3 size: 15 residues. The CDR3: CANSLETGSGNTIYF. In nucleotides, the CDR3 is TGTGCCAACAGCTTGGAGACAGGCTCTGGAAACACCATATATTTT.

The chain recombines TRBV6-2 or TRBV6-3 with TRBJ1-2; D ambiguous. This CDR3 spans 12 amino acids. Deletions cut 4 bases from V and 6 bases from J, with 9 bases between. The germline CDR1 and CDR2 sequences are MNHEY and SVGEGT. The CDR3 coding sequence is TGTGCCAGCAGTTTTAGGCTTCATGGCTACACCTTC. This sequence encodes CASSFRLHGYTF.

The V gene is TRBV6-5, the J gene TRBJ1-3, with TRBD1 matching 8 bases. The CDR3 extends over 15 amino acids. Trimming at V came to 6 bases and at J to 2 bases, leaving 6 bases not matched to a gene. Germline loops: CDR1 MNHEY, CDR2 SVGAGI. The CDR3 here is CASSRQGSPGNTIYF. The CDR3 DNA follows: TGTGCCAGCAGCCGACAGGGGAGCCCTGGAAACACCATATATTTT.

This clone has just one count. The J gene is TRBJ2-2, the V gene TRBV28; the match to TRBD1 covers 10 bases. The germline V gene has CDR1 MDHEN and CDR2 SYDVKM. After removal of 8 bases from V and 7 bases from J, the junction contained 19 bases not matched to a gene. CDR3 length: 18 residues. Here the CDR3 reads CASGTEAQTGGGVGELFF. CDR3 nucleotide sequence: TGTGCCAGCGGAACCGAAGCCCAGACAGGGGGCGGTGTCGGGGAGCTGTTTTTT.

The chain has TRBV19 and TRBJ1-6; tentatively, D is TRBD1 (5 bases). Germline values: CDR1 LNHDA, CDR2 SQIVND (reference sequence). Deletions cut 9 bases from V and 15 bases from J, with 27 bases between. This CDR3 has 15 amino acids. CDR3 sequence: CASSPTRAGSSLLHF. CDR3 in DNA: TGTGCCAGCTCCCCAACCCGGGCAGGGTCTTCTCTCCTCCACTTT. The full variable domain, its missing parts supplied by reference TRBV19 and TRBJ1-6, is DGGITQSPKYLFRKEGQNVTLSCEQNLNHDAMYWYRQDPGQGLRLIYYSQIVNDFQKGDIAEGYSVSREKKESFPLTVTSAQKNPTAFYLCASSPTRAGSSLLHFGNGTRLTVT.

V is TRBV9 and J is TRBJ1-2, with a possible D match to TRBD1 (5 bases). The ends were cut back, 2 bases at V and 3 bases at J, with 11 bases in the middle. The V gene's germline CDR1 is SGDLS and CDR2 YYNGEE. There are 14 residues in the CDR3. CDR3 DNA: TGTGCCAGCAGCGTGGGGCAGGGCGACTATGGCTACACCTTC. It encodes CASSVGQGDYGYTF.

The chain recombines TRBV2 with TRBJ2-1, with D unclear. Germline CDR1 reads SNHLY; CDR2 reads FYNNEI. V was clipped by 6 bases and J by 0 bases, with 12 bases between them. The CDR3 sequence is 15 residues long. The CDR3 coding sequence is TGTGCCAGCAGCTACGAGGCGGTCTCCTACAATGAGCAGTTCTTC. It codes for CASSYEAVSYNEQFF. The variable domain in full, completed from reference TRBV2 and TRBJ2-1, reads EPEVTQTPSHQVTQMGQEVILRCVPISNHLYFYWYRQILGQKVEFLVSFYNNEISEKSEIFDDQFSVERPDGSNFTLKIRSTKLEDSAMYFCASSYEAVSYNEQFFGPGTRLTVL.

This chain links TRBV6-1 with TRBJ2-7, with D perhaps matching TRBD1 (5 bases). V lost 2 bases to trimming and J lost 4 bases, with 6 bases between them. Germline V gives CDR1 MNHNS, CDR2 SASEGT. The CDR3 is made up of 12 amino acids. CDR3 coding DNA: TGTGCCAGCAGTGAAAGGGGATACGAGCAGTACTTC. Protein: CASSERGYEQYF.

This clone was seen a handful of times. The same CDR3 can be traced to other DNA sequences in this sample. The CDR3 here is CASSLGKNTEAFF. DNA of the CDR3: TGTGCCAGCAGTTTAGGCAAGAACACTGAAGCTTTCTTT. The chain couples TRBV12-3 or TRBV12-4 to TRBJ1-1; D gene uncertain. The CDR3 is 13 residues long. The ends were cut back, 1 base at V and 1 base at J, with 4 bases in the middle.

The chain carries TRBV7-9 and TRBJ1-3; TRBD1 matches at 10 bases. Trimming took 5 bases from V and 2 from J; bases not matched to a gene: 3. Germline V gene data show CDR1 as SEHNR and CDR2 as FQNEAQ (reference sequence). CDR3 length equals 15 residues. This CDR3 reads CASSRQGAAGNTIYF. For the CDR3, the DNA is TGTGCCAGCAGCCGACAGGGGGCCGCTGGAAACACCATATATTTT. The entire variable domain, with the rest obtained from reference TRBV7-9 and TRBJ1-3, is as follows: DTGVSQNPRHKITKRGQNVTFRCDPISEHNRLYWYRQTLGQGPEFLTYFQNEAQLEKSRLLSDRFSAERPKGSFSTLEIQRTEQGDSAMYLCASSRQGAAGNTIYFGEGSWLTVV.

The gene calls are TRBV29-1 and TRBJ2-2, with D unresolved. The CDR3 consists of 14 residues. V lost 7 bases and J 0 bases, leaving 12 bases between the germline ends. Germline V gene data show CDR1 as SQVTM and CDR2 as ANQGSEA. The CDR3 DNA reads TGCAGCGCCTACAGAACCTCGAACACCGGGGAGCTGTTTTTT. This translates into CSAYRTSNTGELFF.

This sequence joins TRBV5-6 and TRBJ2-7, with unresolved D. Trimming shortened V by 2 bases and J by 5 bases, and 14 bases separated the two germline ends. The CDR3 has 14 amino acids. CDR1 is SGHDT and CDR2 is YYEEEE in the germline V gene. CDR3 in amino acids: CASSFIQTVNEQYF. The CDR3 nucleotides read TGTGCCAGCAGCTTCATACAGACGGTCAACGAGCAGTACTTC.